Below, one T cell receptor (beta chain) is given with its context. The antigen is not known. Expressed TCRB transcripts were sequenced because the isolated RNA had all been reverse transcribed beforehand. Naive, central memory and regulatory T cell samples came to a mean of approximately 3.57 million reads. The protocol was immunoSEQ multiplex PCR, while the TCRdb copy is restricted to in-frame clones and leaves out a portion. Here the sample spans approximately 270,000 clones, around an eighth being singletons. This entry comes from a study of beta chain features in type 1 diabetes. Study results and limitations: In all four CD4+ subsets, TCRB CDR3 length was significantly, moderately reduced in type 1 diabetes.

The TCR sequence derives from a man aged 30 to 45 with type 1 diabetes. The material sequenced was naive CD4+ T cells from blood.

The CDR3 coding sequence is TGTGCCAGCAGCTCCGTACCTAGCGCGGCTAGCACAGATACGCAGTATTTT. It encodes CASSSVPSAASTDTQYF. The chain employs TRBV7-3 and TRBJ2-3; D is perhaps TRBD2 (6 bases). Germline loops: CDR1 SGHTA, CDR2 FQGTGA. The CDR3 extends over 17 amino acids. V lost 4 bases to trimming and J lost 0 bases, with 17 bases between them.